A selection of T cell receptor beta chains follows, all from one sample in a study of CXCR3-negative and CXCR3-positive naive CD8 T cells. With the 5' RACE reads reprocessed, TCRdb shows one record per CDR3 protein and no DNA. The sample's table shows 130,000 to 150,000 distinct CDR3 sequences. Sequences were obtained from naive CXCR3+ CD8+ T cells from blood. The receptors were sampled from a human donor in good health. Some clones in this sample may be carry-over from other donors' samples. CDR3s include the opening cysteine and the closing phenylalanine or tryptophan. Part of the rows lack a size; the others show once, few, many or a class for expanded clones.

clone size	V gene	J gene	CDR3 length	CDR3 protein
-	TRBV5-6	TRBJ2-7	15	CASSWGTGVLYEQYF
medium-sized	TRBV7-7	TRBJ2-1	14	CASSLRQRYNEQFF
-	TRBV6-6	TRBJ2-7	13	CASSEGPMYEQYF
-	TRBV28	TRBJ2-1	18	CASSLSPPGTSFYNEQFF
-	TRBV13	TRBJ2-1	16	CASTSAGTSGNNEQFF
-	TRBV20-1	TRBJ2-3	15	CSASSELSNTDTQYF
-	TRBV6-5	TRBJ2-7	16	CASRRHRQGEWDEQYF
-	TRBV12-3/TRBV12-4	TRBJ1-1	15	CASSFYGEGNTEAFF
-	TRBV7-9	TRBJ2-1	12	CASTLLLNEQFF
-	TRBV29-1	TRBJ1-2	13	CSVENLGNYGYTF
-	TRBV5-1	TRBJ1-1	16	CASSLGGQVLNTEAFF
-	TRBV7-9	TRBJ2-5	13	CASKAVPQETQYF
-	TRBV29-1	TRBJ1-1	15	CSVGYSISADTEAFF
-	TRBV29-1	TRBJ2-1	12	CSVEGYGNEQFF
-	TRBV6-5	TRBJ1-5	15	CASSSDMGDHQPQHF
-	TRBV6-6	TRBJ2-2	15	CASTSKAGWTGELFF
-	TRBV4-1	TRBJ2-7	12	CAPEGGAYEQYF
-	TRBV20-1	TRBJ1-4	14	CSATRPGLNEKLFF
-	TRBV29-1	TRBJ2-1	13	CSVGLSSYNEQFF
-	TRBV20-1	TRBJ2-7	13	CSAKTHLTHEQYF
-	TRBV9	TRBJ2-1	15	CASSVAWGSYNEQFF
-	TRBV7-2	TRBJ1-1	12	CASSQIRSEAFF
-	TRBV5-1	TRBJ2-7	14	CASSLEVQPLVQYF
-	TRBV23-1	TRBJ2-7	19	CASSRQPDRGAAIPYEQYF
-	TRBV29-1	TRBJ2-2	14	CSGFGTPNTGELFF
-	TRBV5-5	TRBJ2-1	12	CASRPDTDEQFF
-	TRBV27	TRBJ2-7	13	CASSFAYSYEQYF